A selection of T cell receptor beta chains follows, all from one sample in a study of blood T cell repertoires in COVID-19. The table came from immunoSEQ multiplex PCR; TCRdb's copy has only in-frame clones and leaves some out. The sample carries about 150,000 clones, 83% recorded once. The sequenced sample consisted of peripheral blood. Every receptor here comes from an elderly woman with acute or convalescent COVID-19. The conserved cysteine and the conserved F or W are not part of the CDR3 here. The order of the fields is clone size, J gene, V gene, CDR3 protein. Only some rows state a clone size, as once, few, many or a class for expanded clones.

>NA|TRBJ2-5|TRBV10-2
ASSENTGARETQY
>NA|TRBJ2-1|TRBV19
ASKGGETTEQF
>NA|TRBJ2-1|TRBV7-2
ASSLFRDTSSYNEQF
>NA|TRBJ2-3|TRBV7-2
ASSLSGRTTDTQY
>NA|TRBJ1-5|TRBV18
ASSPDYRGRFQPQH
>NA|TRBJ2-1|TRBV5-4
ASSLGGARGEQF
>NA|TRBJ2-3|TRBV5-1
ASSLAGGTDTQY
>few|TRBJ1-3|TRBV7-9
ASSLGQGSSGNTIY
>few|TRBJ2-5|TRBV6-2/TRBV6-3
ASSPWGGGKTQY
>NA|TRBJ2-1|TRBV13
ASTLGLRGARGEQF
>NA|TRBJ1-4|TRBV2
ASSLGTGPEKLF
>NA|TRBJ2-3|TRBV3-1/TRBV3-2
ASRGTGDTDTQY
>NA|TRBJ1-3|TRBV5-1
ASSPDRAGNTIY
>few|TRBJ1-5|TRBV23-1
ASSQSWHPSNQPQH
>NA|TRBJ2-7|TRBV6-4
ASSPGLAGGIYEQY
>NA|TRBJ2-1|TRBV5-1
ASSFPAGGLLNEQF
>NA|TRBJ1-1|TRBV28
ASSLAENTEAF
>NA|TRBJ1-1|TRBV6-2/TRBV6-3
ASSYSPVGRTNTEAF
>NA|TRBJ2-6|TRBV7-2
ASSLRGNNVLT
>NA|TRBJ1-2|TRBV5-4
ASSVTGQNYGYT
>NA|TRBJ2-7|TRBV5-1
ASSPETGGRWYEQY
>NA|TRBJ1-2|TRBV24-1
ATSDPRDRDYGYT
>once|TRBJ1-6|TRBV29-1
SVITGGNSPLH
>NA|TRBJ2-2|TRBV11-1
ASRLDRGDTGELF
>NA|TRBJ2-1|TRBV7-2
ASSLGGQWRGNEQF
>NA|TRBJ2-7|TRBV4-2
ASSQGLPYEQY
>NA|TRBJ1-1|TRBV19
ASSVPGTGGGAF
>NA|TRBJ2-7|TRBV27
ASSLWTGIGVEQY
>NA|TRBJ2-1|TRBV19
ASNETGRVYNEQF
>NA|TRBJ2-5|TRBV19
ASSIGTSGSVETQY
>few|TRBJ2-6|TRBV15
ATSRDRVGSGANVLT
>few|TRBJ1-5|TRBV19
ASSTTTGRSNQPQH
>NA|TRBJ1-2|TRBV27
ASRSQGPNYGYT
>NA|TRBJ2-5|TRBV23-1
ASRQGQEMETQY
>NA|TRBJ2-5|TRBV6-5
ATGQGTETQY
>NA|TRBJ2-1|TRBV7-9
ASSLGRGSYNEQF
>NA|TRBJ2-4|TRBV5-1
ASSPGLAGPQGGKNIQY
>NA|TRBJ2-5|TRBV5-1
ASREQGLQETQY
>NA|TRBJ2-2|TRBV5-1
ASSLDGTLLSAQGAGELF
>few|TRBJ1-1|TRBV18
ASSPLTGDTEAF
>NA|TRBJ2-1|TRBV30
AWSISGGVDEQF
>NA|TRBJ2-7|TRBV9
ASSVTGSHEQY
>NA|TRBJ2-1|TRBV21-1
ASSKALADNEQF
>NA|TRBJ2-3|TRBV15
ATSRDNRGAGTDTQY